The 25 T cell receptor beta chains presented below share a single source sample, sequenced in a study of shared clonotypes between healthy human individuals. Measured with immunoSEQ multiplex PCR; TCRdb has only the in-frame clones, and not every one. The sample carries under 1,100,000 clones, 65% to 80% recorded once. Sequenced sample: memory CD4+ T cells sorted from blood. The subset was: CD45RA-negative fraction. The receptors were sampled from a young man in good health.

The chain combines TRBV6-6 with TRBJ1-6; D is possibly TRBD1 (5 bases). V shed 2 bases and J shed 5 bases, with 13 bases lying between them. The germline gives CDR1 MNHNY, CDR2 SVGAGI (reference sequence). CDR3 length: 16 residues. The CDR3 DNA is TGTGCCAGCAGTTACGAGGCAGGGAAAAATAATTCACCCCTCCACTTT. It codes for CASSYEAGKNNSPLHF.

The count of this clone is one. The chain recombines TRBV4-1 with TRBJ1-4; D is unresolved. The CDR3 length is 13 residues. Germline CDR1 and CDR2: MGHRA and YSYEKL. V lost 3 bases and J 8 bases, leaving 10 bases between the germline ends. CDR3 sequence (DNA): TGCGCCAGCAGCCACCTCCTGGGCGAAAAACTGTTTTTT. Translation gives CASSHLLGEKLFF.

The chain carries TRBV30 and TRBJ1-2, with D possibly being TRBD1 (5 bases). CDR3 size: 14 residues. V was shortened by 0 bases and J by 7 bases, with 15 bases between the two germline ends. CDR1 and CDR2 from the germline V gene are GTSNPN and SVGIG (reference sequence). CDR3 loop: CAWSVRGGGSGYTF. Written as DNA, the CDR3 is TGTGCCTGGAGTGTAAGGGGTGGGGGAAGTGGCTACACCTTC.

This clone appeared a few times. This chain uses TRBV2 with TRBJ1-1; possibly TRBD1 for D (6 bases). Germline V lookup: CDR1 SNHLY, CDR2 FYNNEI. CDR3 length: 13 residues. The ends were cut back, 2 bases at V and 5 bases at J, with 9 bases in the middle. This chain's CDR3 is CASSEQGPTEAFF. The DNA for the CDR3 is TGTGCCAGCAGTGAACAGGGGCCAACTGAAGCTTTCTTT. The entire variable domain, with the rest obtained from reference TRBV2 and TRBJ1-1, is as follows: EPEVTQTPSHQVTQMGQEVILRCVPISNHLYFYWYRQILGQKVEFLVSFYNNEISEKSEIFDDQFSVERPDGSNFTLKIRSTKLEDSAMYFCASSEQGPTEAFFGQGTRLTVV.

The chain uses TRBV4-1 and TRBJ1-4, with D maybe TRBD1 (6 bases). The V gene lost 0 bases and the J gene lost 5 bases, with 13 bases spanning the gap. Germline assignment: CDR1 MGHRA and CDR2 YSYEKL. The CDR3 has 16 amino acids. The DNA for the CDR3 is TGCGCCAGCAGCCAAGAGGGGAGGGGGAAAAATGAAAAACTGTTTTTT. This codes for CASSQEGRGKNEKLFF.

As regards this clone: One junction end disagrees with the germline gene, perhaps due to a read error. This chain joins TRBV18 and TRBJ2-3; D call uncertain. The CDR3 contains 13 residues. Germline CDR1 KGHSH, CDR2 LQKENI. The CDR3 region has the DNA TGTGCCAGCTCACCAAGTTTATCGGTCCCACTTACTTTT. This codes for CASSPSLSVPLTF.

The CDR3 is CARSLDGAGEANEQFF. The CDR3 nucleotides read TGTGCCAGAAGCTTGGACGGGGCAGGGGAGGCGAATGAGCAGTTCTTC. This sequence joins TRBV5-3 and TRBJ2-1; TRBD1 or TRBD2 may be the D gene (6 bases each). TRBV5-3 is filed as an ORF, its function uncertain. The CDR3 is 16 amino acids. The ends were cut back, 0 bases at V and 7 bases at J, with 17 bases in the middle.

The sample holds many counts of this clone. This CDR3 is CASSLPKDGGYTF. The DNA for the CDR3 is TGCGCCAGCAGCTTACCCAAAGACGGTGGCTACACCTTC. V usage is TRBV5-1 and J usage is TRBJ1-2, with no clear D. This CDR3 has 13 residues. V lost 2 bases and J lost 7, with 12 bases in between. CDR1 and CDR2 from the germline V gene are SGHRS and YFSETQ. The full variable domain, completed using reference TRBV5-1 and TRBJ1-2, is KAGVTQTPRYLIKTRGQQVTLSCSPISGHRSVSWYQQTPGQGLQFLFEYFSETQRNKGNFPGRFSGRQFSNSRSEMNVSTLELGDSALYLCASSLPKDGGYTFGSGTRLTVV.

V gene TRBV6-5 combines with J gene TRBJ2-7; 12 bases match TRBD2. Germline loops: CDR1 MNHEY, CDR2 SVGAGI. The CDR3 sequence is 15 residues long. J gave up 1 base and V 6 bases, and 4 bases lay outside the gene matches. This chain's CDR3 is CASRTTSGGSYEQYF. CDR3 DNA: TGTGCCAGCAGGACGACTAGCGGGGGTTCCTACGAGCAGTACTTC.

J is TRBJ2-7 and V is TRBV30; TRBD1 might be the D (7 bases). Germline CDR1 and CDR2: GTSNPN and SVGIG (reference sequence). V was trimmed by 4 bases and J by 4 bases, leaving 11 bases between them. The CDR3 has 12 residues. The CDR3 is CAWNPGGYEQYF. The CDR3 DNA is TGTGCCTGGAACCCAGGGGGGTACGAGCAGTACTTC.

This sequence joins TRBV2 and TRBJ2-1, with 14 bases aligning to TRBD2. Germline CDR1 SNHLY, CDR2 FYNNEI. The CDR3 has 15 amino acids. V shed 7 bases and J 9 bases; nucleotides not matched to a gene: 8. CDR3 in amino acids: CASKPGLAGASEQFF. In DNA, the CDR3 is TGTGCCAGCAAGCCGGGACTAGCGGGGGCGAGTGAGCAGTTCTTC.

The gene calls are TRBV5-1 and TRBJ2-5, with 9 nucleotides matching TRBD1. The CDR3 covers 14 residues. Trimming took 3 bases from V and 3 from J; bases not matched to a gene: 3. Germline V lookup: CDR1 SGHRS, CDR2 YFSETQ. CDR3 region: CASSSGTGKETQYF. DNA of the CDR3: TGCGCCAGCAGCTCGGGGACAGGGAAAGAGACCCAGTACTTC.

The chain links TRBV5-6 to TRBJ2-5, with D perhaps given as TRBD1 or TRBD2 (5 bases each). The V end was cut by 3 bases, the J end by 12 bases, with 21 bases between. The germline gives CDR1 SGHDT, CDR2 YYEEEE. The CDR3 contains 14 residues. For the CDR3, the DNA is TGTGCCAGCAGCTCGGGGCGCACGAGCCCGACTGAGTACTTC. It translates to CASSSGRTSPTEYF.

The sample holds one count of this clone. This sequence joins TRBV6-1 and TRBJ2-7; D is perhaps TRBD1 (6 bases). This CDR3 has 15 residues. Germline CDR1 MNHNS, CDR2 SASEGT. V shed 7 bases and J shed 3 bases, with 19 bases lying between them. In DNA form, the CDR3 reads TGTGCCAGCAAGATCATCGGGACACTGATCTACGAGCAGTACTTC. Its translation is CASKIIGTLIYEQYF.

This rearrangement joins TRBV19 to TRBJ1-2; a weak D match, TRBD1 (6 bases). With 8 bases removed from V and 4 bases from J, the gap between germline ends came to 17 bases. The germline V gene encodes CDR1 LNHDA and CDR2 SQIVND (reference sequence). The CDR3 runs 14 residues. The CDR3 sequence is CASREGRGRYGYTF. The CDR3 coding sequence is TGTGCCAGTCGCGAGGGCAGGGGACGCTATGGCTACACCTTC.

This chain connects TRBV10-3 to TRBJ1-1; no clear D. CDR1 and CDR2 (germline): ENHRY, SYGVKD. The ends were cut back, 0 bases at V and 5 bases at J, with 7 bases in the middle. The CDR3 extends over 13 amino acids. The CDR3 region has the DNA TGTGCCATCAGTGAGTCTTTTGGGACTGAAGCTTTCTTT. Translating it yields CAISESFGTEAFF.

The rearrangement uses TRBV30 and TRBJ1-5, with unresolved D. Germline V gene sequence: CDR1 GTSNPN, CDR2 SVGIG (reference sequence). This CDR3 region has 13 residues. Trimming removed 2 bases from V and 1 base from J, with 6 bases in between. The CDR3 region has the DNA TGTGCCTGGAGTACCAGGAGCAATCAGCCCCAGCATTTT. Protein sequence: CAWSTRSNQPQHF.

This clone was seen only once. The J gene is TRBJ1-6, the V gene TRBV10-3; perhaps TRBD1 as D (5 bases). The CDR3 covers 13 residues. V was pared by 7 bases and J by 10 bases, with 14 bases between. CDR1 and CDR2 from the germline V gene are ENHRY and SYGVKD. The CDR3 nucleotides read TGTGCCATCAATGGGGGGATGGGCTCACCCCTCCACTTT. Its protein is CAINGGMGSPLHF.

The rearrangement links TRBV10-3 to TRBJ2-7; perhaps TRBD2 as D (5 bases). This CDR3 comprises 12 residues. The germline V and J ends were trimmed by 11 bases and 2 bases, with 13 bases remaining between them. Germline V gene data show CDR1 as ENHRY and CDR2 as SYGVKD. The CDR3 protein is CAARRGPYEQYF. The CDR3 nucleotides are TGTGCCGCCCGTCGCGGGCCCTACGAGCAGTACTTC.

This clone was counted a few times. The chain links TRBV6-5 to TRBJ1-1; D might be TRBD1 (5 bases). The CDR3 totals 14 residues. CDR1 MNHEY and CDR2 SVGAGI come from the germline V gene. The V gene lost 3 bases and the J gene lost 5 bases, with 13 bases spanning the gap. The CDR3 region has the DNA TGTGCCAGCAGTTATGGGGCGGGCAGTACTGAAGCTTTCTTT. Its translation is CASSYGAGSTEAFF.

The chain links TRBV7-3 to TRBJ2-1, with D perhaps matching TRBD1 (6 bases). Trimming took 2 bases from V and 8 from J, leaving 16 bases between them. The germline V gene has CDR1 SGHTA and CDR2 FQGTGA. CDR3 length: 15 amino acids. The DNA for the CDR3 is TGTGCCAGCAGCTTAGGAGCAGGGGTTATAGATGAGCAGTTCTTC. The encoded protein is CASSLGAGVIDEQFF.

The chain recombines TRBV20-1 with TRBJ2-7, with D uncertain. The V gene lost 5 bases and the J gene lost 1 base, with 6 bases spanning the gap. The CDR3 runs to 11 residues. From germline, CDR1 is DFQATT and CDR2 SNEGSKA (reference sequence). CDR3 region: CSAPVSYEQYF. CDR3 bases: TGCAGTGCTCCTGTTTCCTACGAGCAGTACTTC.

The CDR3 sequence is CASHRGGTQETQYF. The CDR3 DNA is TGCGCCAGCCACCGTGGAGGGACCCAAGAGACCCAGTACTTC. The V and J genes are TRBV5-1 and TRBJ2-5; D perhaps matches TRBD2 (6 bases). The length of the CDR3 is 14 residues. The germline gives CDR1 SGHRS, CDR2 YFSETQ. V was trimmed by 7 bases and J by 1 base, leaving 14 bases between them.

The chain has TRBV7-2 and TRBJ2-7, with D possibly being TRBD1 (5 bases). The V end lost 2 bases, the J end lost 3 bases, and 8 bases lay between the germline ends. The germline V gene encodes CDR1 SGHTA and CDR2 FQGNSA. CDR3 size: 13 residues. CDR3 DNA sequence: TGTGCCAGCAGCTTAAGCCAGGGCTACGAGCAGTACTTC. Its protein product is CASSLSQGYEQYF.

The rearrangement uses TRBV2 and TRBJ1-2; 9 nucleotides match TRBD1. The junction had 11 bases not matched to a gene; V was cut back by 7 bases and J by 5 bases. This CDR3 contains 15 residues. Germline lookup yields CDR1 SNHLY and CDR2 FYNNEI. Here the CDR3 DNA reads TGTGCCAGCATCCTCGGACAGGGGAGTCAGTATGGCTACACCTTC. Its protein is CASILGQGSQYGYTF. Using reference TRBV2 and TRBJ1-2 for the parts outside the CDR3, the full variable domain is EPEVTQTPSHQVTQMGQEVILRCVPISNHLYFYWYRQILGQKVEFLVSFYNNEISEKSEIFDDQFSVERPDGSNFTLKIRSTKLEDSAMYFCASILGQGSQYGYTFGSGTRLTVV.